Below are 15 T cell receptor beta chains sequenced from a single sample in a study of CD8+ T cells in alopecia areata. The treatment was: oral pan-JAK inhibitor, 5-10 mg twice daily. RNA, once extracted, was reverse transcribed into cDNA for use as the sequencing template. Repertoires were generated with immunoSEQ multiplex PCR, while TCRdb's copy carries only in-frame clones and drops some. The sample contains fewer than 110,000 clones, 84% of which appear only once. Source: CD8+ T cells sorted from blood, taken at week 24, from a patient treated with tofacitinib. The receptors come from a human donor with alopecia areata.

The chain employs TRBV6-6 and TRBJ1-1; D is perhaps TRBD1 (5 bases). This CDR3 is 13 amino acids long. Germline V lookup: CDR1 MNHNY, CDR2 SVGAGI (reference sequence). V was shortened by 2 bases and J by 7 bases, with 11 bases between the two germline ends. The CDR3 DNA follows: TGTGCCAGCAGTTACCGGGGCGGACTTGAAGCTTTCTTT. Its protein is CASSYRGGLEAFF.

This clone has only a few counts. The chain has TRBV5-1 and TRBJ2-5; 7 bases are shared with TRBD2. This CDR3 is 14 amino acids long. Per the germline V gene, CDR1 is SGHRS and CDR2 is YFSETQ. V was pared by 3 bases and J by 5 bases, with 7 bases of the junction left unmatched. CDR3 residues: CASSSATSFETQYF. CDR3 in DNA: TGCGCCAGCAGCTCAGCGACTAGCTTTGAGACCCAGTACTTC.

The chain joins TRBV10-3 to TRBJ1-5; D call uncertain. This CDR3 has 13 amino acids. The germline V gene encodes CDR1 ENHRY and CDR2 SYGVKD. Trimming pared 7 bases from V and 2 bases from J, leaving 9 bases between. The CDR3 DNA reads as TGTGCCATCAAGAAGTCGGGCAATCAGCCCCAGCATTTT. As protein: CAIKKSGNQPQHF.

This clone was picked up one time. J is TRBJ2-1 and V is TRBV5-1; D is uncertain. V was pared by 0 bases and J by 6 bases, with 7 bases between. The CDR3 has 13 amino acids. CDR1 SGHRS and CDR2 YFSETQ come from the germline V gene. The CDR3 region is CASSLGFGNEQFF. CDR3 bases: TGCGCCAGCAGCTTGGGGTTTGGCAATGAGCAGTTCTTC.

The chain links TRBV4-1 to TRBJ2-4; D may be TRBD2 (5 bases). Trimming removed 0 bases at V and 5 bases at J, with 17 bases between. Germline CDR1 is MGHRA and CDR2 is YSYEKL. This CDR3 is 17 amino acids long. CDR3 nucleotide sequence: TGCGCCAGCAGCCAAGAGGTGGAGGAAAACCTTCAAAACATTCAGTACTTC. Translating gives CASSQEVEENLQNIQYF.

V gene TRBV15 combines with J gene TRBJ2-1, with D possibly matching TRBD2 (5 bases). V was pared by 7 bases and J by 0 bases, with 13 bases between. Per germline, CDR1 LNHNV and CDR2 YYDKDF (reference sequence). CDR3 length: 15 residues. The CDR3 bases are TGTGCCACCAATGATGAGGGAAGCTCCTACAATGAGCAGTTCTTC. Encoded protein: CATNDEGSSYNEQFF.

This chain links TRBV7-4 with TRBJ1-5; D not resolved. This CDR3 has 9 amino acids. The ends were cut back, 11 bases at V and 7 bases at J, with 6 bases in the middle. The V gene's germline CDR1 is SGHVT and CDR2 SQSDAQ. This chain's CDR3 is CAGGQPQHF. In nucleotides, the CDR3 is TGTGCCGGCGGCCAGCCCCAGCATTTT.

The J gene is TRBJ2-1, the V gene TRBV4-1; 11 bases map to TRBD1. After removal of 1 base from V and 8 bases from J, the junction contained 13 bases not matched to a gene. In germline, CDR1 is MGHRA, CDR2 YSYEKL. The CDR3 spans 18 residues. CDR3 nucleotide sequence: TGCGCCAGCAGCCAAGGTTGGGACAGGGGGGGATTTATCGATGAGCAGTTCTTC. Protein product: CASSQGWDRGGFIDEQFF.

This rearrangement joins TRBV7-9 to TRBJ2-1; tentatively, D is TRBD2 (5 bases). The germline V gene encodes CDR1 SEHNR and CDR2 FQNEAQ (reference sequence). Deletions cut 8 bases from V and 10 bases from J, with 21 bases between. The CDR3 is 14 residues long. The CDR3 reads CASPKNGIEWEQFF. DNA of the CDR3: TGTGCCAGCCCAAAGAACGGGATTGAGTGGGAGCAGTTCTTC.

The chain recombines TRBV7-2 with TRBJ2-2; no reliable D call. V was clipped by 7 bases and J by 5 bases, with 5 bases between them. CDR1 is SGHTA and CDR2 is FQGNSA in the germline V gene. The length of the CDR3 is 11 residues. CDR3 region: CASNSTGELFF. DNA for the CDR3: TGTGCCAGCAACTCAACCGGGGAGCTGTTTTTT.

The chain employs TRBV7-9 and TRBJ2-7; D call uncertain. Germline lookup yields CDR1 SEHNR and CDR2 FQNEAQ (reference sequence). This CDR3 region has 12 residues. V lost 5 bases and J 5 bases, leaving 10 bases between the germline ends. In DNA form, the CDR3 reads TGTGCCAGCAGCCAACGGGTGAACGAGCAGTACTTC. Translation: CASSQRVNEQYF.

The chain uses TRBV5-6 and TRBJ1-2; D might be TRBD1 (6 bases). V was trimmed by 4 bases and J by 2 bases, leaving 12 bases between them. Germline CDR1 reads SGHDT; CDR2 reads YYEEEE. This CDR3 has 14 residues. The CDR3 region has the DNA TGTGCCAGCAGCCGTGACAGGTTGAACTATGGCTACACCTTC. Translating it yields CASSRDRLNYGYTF.

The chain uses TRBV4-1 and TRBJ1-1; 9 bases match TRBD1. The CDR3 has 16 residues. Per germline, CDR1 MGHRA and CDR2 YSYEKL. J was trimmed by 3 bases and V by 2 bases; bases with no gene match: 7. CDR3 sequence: CASSQTDRGTYTEAFF. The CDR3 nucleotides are TGCGCCAGCAGCCAAACCGACAGGGGGACTTACACTGAAGCTTTCTTT.

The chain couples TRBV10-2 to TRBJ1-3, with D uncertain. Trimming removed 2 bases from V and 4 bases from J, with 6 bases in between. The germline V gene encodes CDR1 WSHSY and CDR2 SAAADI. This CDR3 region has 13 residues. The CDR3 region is CASSENEGNTIYF. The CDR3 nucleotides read TGCGCCAGCAGTGAGAACGAGGGAAACACCATATATTTT.

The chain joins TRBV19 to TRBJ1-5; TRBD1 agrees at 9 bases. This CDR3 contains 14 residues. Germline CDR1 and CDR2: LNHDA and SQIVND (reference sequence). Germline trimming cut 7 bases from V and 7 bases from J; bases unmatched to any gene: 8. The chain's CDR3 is CASTNWDRVQPQHF. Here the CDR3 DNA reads TGTGCCAGTACCAACTGGGACAGGGTCCAGCCCCAGCATTTT.